A single count supports the clone carrying this T cell receptor (beta chain). The target antigen is unknown. Tumor tissue was taken before any definitive surgery or chemotherapy was given. These data originate in a study of high-grade serous ovarian cancer treatment subgroups. For the study at large: Samples averaged roughly 14,000 reads and several thousand unique TCR beta rearrangements.

Study findings and constraints: Repertoire similarity ranged about 0.11 to 0.79 between tumors of one patient. CDR1 and CDR2 were left unanalyzed; analyses focused on CDR3. Higher neoantigen levels went with greater TCR clonal relatedness.

With 2 bases removed from V and 0 bases from J, the gap between germline ends came to 20 bases. CDR1 and CDR2 (germline): SEHNR, FQNEAQ (reference sequence). The CDR3 consists of 18 residues. Profiled with immunoSEQ multiplex PCR; TCRdb holds only in-frame clones, not every one. The repertoire has 35,000 to 45,000 clones, 79% of them found once; the top ten carry around 3.3%. Sequenced material: tumor tissue. This receptor was obtained from a human donor with high-grade serous ovarian cancer. This chain uses TRBV7-9 with TRBJ2-7; D uncertain. In nucleotides, the CDR3 is TGTGCCAGCAGCTTATTCCTTGGGCGTCTCAATCACTCCTACGAGCAGTACTTC. This encodes CASSLFLGRLNHSYEQYF. The full variable domain, in which reference TRBV7-9 and TRBJ2-7 provide the parts outside the CDR3, is DTGVSQNPRHKITKRGQNVTFRCDPISEHNRLYWYRQTLGQGPEFLTYFQNEAQLEKSRLLSDRFSAERPKGSFSTLEIQRTEQGDSAMYLCASSLFLGRLNHSYEQYFGPGTRLTVT.